This TCR beta chain was identified during a study of identical twins listed by TCRdb under 2016. About the investigation overall: To test whether fetal clonotypes persist, this study deep-sequenced TCR alpha and beta repertoires from monozygotic twins, from unrelated adults of various ages, and from cord blood. Replicate twin experiments were performed at different times using different library preparation protocols to rule out contamination.

Here is what the overall study found, with its caveats: Because the same donors could not be followed over many years, the conclusions relied on cross-sectional statistical analysis. Fewer insertions were carried by abundant cord blood beta clonotypes; a weaker similar trend was observed in young adult naive repertoires, while no such trend was observed in memory repertoires. Compared with coincidental sharing between unrelated individuals, out-of-frame TCR alpha sequences shared between twins had an excess of sequences with low generation probability. Invariant T cells such as MAIT and iNKT could partly confound zero-insertion analyses, although diverse VJ usage argued against such confounding for most clonotypes. In monozygotic twins, recombination models systematically underestimated out-of-frame TCR alpha sharing, but the models matched the sharing seen between unrelated individuals. In beta out-of-frame sequences, excess twin sharing was weaker, because having fewer shared sequences lowered the signal-to-noise ratio.

CDR1 and CDR2 were assigned from the germline V gene (reference sequence) as DFQATT and SNEGSKA. The junction shows trimming of 0 bases on V and 4 bases on J, plus 11 bases between the germline ends. The CDR3 numbers 14 residues from cysteine through phenylalanine. Only the CDR3 portion is preserved as DNA: 42 bases, with reading frame beginning at the first base. The library was prepared using 5' RACE. The sample was run on an Illumina HiSeq 2000. A universal primer binding site was introduced by template switching, and a unique molecular identifier was present in the final cDNA, enabling accurate counting of TCR cDNA molecules. Specific primers in the conserved constant-segment region were used to synthesize first-strand cDNA for TCR alpha and beta chains. To control for contamination, every cDNA library was double barcoded, receiving both a SMART-Mk sample barcode and Illumina barcodes. Two successive PCR steps introduced TruSeq adapter sequences along with Illumina sample barcodes. The TCR alpha and beta cDNA libraries were sequenced on the Illumina HiSeq platform using custom primers. The authors' pipeline ran thus. MiGEC was used to process raw reads and extract unique molecular identifiers, and MiXCR was used to find CDR3 positions. For each individual, recombination models were inferred using an EM algorithm with the repgenHMM and IGoR tools. The tcR package in R was used for shared clonotype analysis, with sharing normalized by the product of cloneset sizes. To study raw recombination free of thymic and clonal selection effects, out-of-frame nonproductive sequences were analyzed. TCRdb's own reprocessing of the public reads used fastp at Q25 and MiXCR and kept productive beta chains. Rows with one shared CDR3 protein collapse into an entry with the most common genes and DNA. The V and J calls were determined by TCRdb, not by the authors. For this sample there are roughly 770,000 distinct CDR3 sequences; 18% appear just once. The ten largest clonotypes hold 13% of the sample.

Of note for this clonotype: Which antigen it targets is not known. No base-level quality is on record; no much larger clone is a single base apart.

All donors were healthy Caucasians. The twin cohort comprised three pairs of female monozygotic twins, all aged about 18 to 30 years. Peripheral blood mononuclear cells were the source from which RNA for the TCR libraries was isolated. The sample also formed part of further work on T cells expressing NK-cell markers. Drawing on the second study: TCR beta-chain repertoires were profiled in sorted CD3+CD56+NKG2C+, CD3+CD56+NKG2C- and CD3+CD56-NKG2C+ T-cell subsets from about 8 donors. Among the eight sequenced donors, seven were HCMV-seropositive and one was HCMV-seronegative. To restrict sorting to alphabetaTCR-expressing T cells, an anti-gammadeltaTCR antibody was added in several experiments. For five or six donors, the dominant CD3+CD56+NKG2C+ clonotypes were among the top 10 CD8+ clonotypes and accounted for roughly 1.0-7.5% of CD8+ T cells. Those dominant clonotypes were again the most abundant among CD3+CD56-NKG2C+ cells in a handful of donors, at about 28.3-60.1%. It remained unclear whether the expanded NKG2C-expressing T cell clones were specific for HCMV antigens. All eight donors whose samples were sequenced were randomly selected healthy volunteers, three of them men and five women. A commercial ELISA kit detecting HCMV-specific IgG in serum was used to determine HCMV serostatus. For roughly six donors, bulk peripheral blood T-cell repertoires were additionally sequenced from unsorted PBMC. MIGEC handled demultiplexing of the reads and grouping by UMI, while MiTCR was used to assemble and quantify clonotypes. Only TCR cDNA sequences supported by at least two reads were kept to exclude erroneous sequences. Downstream repertoire analysis used the tcR package, and clonotypes were matched across fractions by CDR3 nucleotide sequence plus V segment. VDJmatch was used to annotate antigen specificity against VDJdb, with one amino acid substitution in CDR3 permitted.

The sequenced sample was PBMCs. This clonotype was sampled from a woman under 30 in good health. Recombination linked TRBV20-1 to TRBJ2-3; the D gene is possibly TRBD2, with 5 bases matching. The DNA is TGCAGTGCTAGAGACGGACTCGAGGCAGATACGCAGTATTTT. It codes for CSARDGLEADTQYF.